This entry concerns a single T cell receptor (beta chain). The source of the sample is a study of lymphopenia after photon versus proton radiotherapy. Germline CDR1 reads SGHRS; CDR2 reads YFSETQ. The CDR3 sequence is 14 residues long. The V end was cut by 3 bases, the J end by 1 base, with 11 bases between. Using immunoSEQ multiplex PCR, the repertoire was profiled, and TCRdb retains in-frame clones only, with some absent. This sample has about 58,000 clones, with about four fifths found just once. The specimen comprised peripheral blood, sampled from a patient treated with proton-based radiotherapy. The chain couples TRBV5-1 to TRBJ2-7, with a possible D match to TRBD1 (6 bases). The TCR comes from a man aged 60 to 69 with pancreatic cancer. This CDR3 is CASSSVTGSYEQYF. The CDR3 coding sequence is TGCGCCAGCAGCTCTGTAACAGGGTCCTACGAGCAGTACTTC.